This T cell receptor (beta chain) appears in the sequencing data of a study of long-term antiretroviral therapy in people with HIV. Germline-derived CDR1 and CDR2 are SNHLY and FYNNEI. Trimming stripped 8 bases from V and 4 bases from J, with 18 bases between. The CDR3 has 15 amino acids. At survey level, the immunoSEQ assay was run in its v3.0 version. TCRdb keeps only in-frame clones here, not all; method: immunoSEQ multiplex PCR. The sample holds about 25,000 clones, about 85% seen once. Sequencing used unsorted PBMCs, obtained 1.9 years after starting antiretroviral therapy. V and J are TRBV2 and TRBJ2-1, with D possibly being TRBD1 (6 bases). This sequence originates from a woman in her thirties with HIV. CDR3 coding DNA: TGTGCCAGCCTGTCAGGGGCGTTCGCGTACAATGAGCAGTTCTTC. Its translation: CASLSGAFAYNEQFF.